Shown below are 19 T cell receptor beta chains from a single sample sequenced in a study of T cells after yellow fever vaccination. In TCRdb, the 5' RACE reads were re-called with MiXCR into one record per CDR3 protein. This table has approximately 580,000 distinct CDR3 sequences, about a sixth appearing once. The starting material was PBMCs, obtained around 5 days after the first yellow fever vaccination. The receptor set was obtained from a man between 18 and 29 years old who received the YFV17D yellow fever vaccine.

The genes are TRBV3-1 and TRBJ2-1; TRBD2 agrees at 7 bases. The V gene end was trimmed by 6 bases and the J gene end by 8 bases; junction bases not matched to a gene: 7. Germline V gives CDR1 LGHDT, CDR2 YNNKEL (reference sequence). CDR3 length: 13 residues. The CDR3 DNA reads TGTGCCAGCAGTTCCGCGGGGGTAGATGAGCAGTTCTTC. This codes for CASSSAGVDEQFF.

The chain couples TRBV4-1 to TRBJ1-1, with no clear D. The V gene's germline CDR1 is MGHRA and CDR2 YSYEKL. Trimming removed 4 bases from V and 0 bases from J, with 15 bases in between. The CDR3 is 16 amino acids. The CDR3 region has the DNA TGCGCCAGCAGCCCCCCCCGATCCAACTTGAACACTGAAGCTTTCTTT. The encoded protein is CASSPPRSNLNTEAFF.

J is TRBJ1-2 and V is TRBV18, with D uncertain. Looked up from germline, CDR1 is KGHSH and CDR2 is LQKENI. CDR3 size: 17 residues. Trimming removed 0 bases at V and 7 bases at J, with 21 bases between. CDR3 in amino acids: CASSPPSLKPLAGGYTF. Written as DNA, the CDR3 is TGTGCCAGCTCACCACCGAGTCTGAAACCGCTCGCGGGTGGCTACACCTTC.

The chain carries TRBV6-5 and TRBJ2-4; D may be TRBD2 (5 bases). Germline V gene lookup returns CDR1 MNHEY and CDR2 SVGAGI. The V end was cut by 4 bases, the J end by 0 bases, with 7 bases between. CDR3 length: 14 residues. The CDR3 DNA reads TGTGCCAGCAGTTTCGGGATAGCCAAAAACATTCAGTACTTC. Translation: CASSFGIAKNIQYF.

This clonotype has ten or more counts. The CDR3 DNA follows: TGTGCTAGTGGTTCTCAGGACACTGAAGCTTTCTTT. It specifies CASGSQDTEAFF. This chain links TRBV12-5 with TRBJ1-1; no clear D. The V end was cut by 4 bases, the J end by 3 bases, with 6 bases between. The CDR3 spans 12 residues. Germline lookup yields CDR1 LGHNT and CDR2 FRNRAP.

The gene calls are TRBV18 and TRBJ2-7; D is perhaps TRBD2 (6 bases). Trimming took 3 bases from V and 1 from J, leaving 13 bases between them. Germline CDR1 is KGHSH and CDR2 is LQKENI. The CDR3 length is 15 residues. In DNA form, the CDR3 reads TGTGCCAGCTCACCGGAGAGGAGGGGTTCCTACGAGCAGTACTTC. Its translation is CASSPERRGSYEQYF.

V is TRBV20-1 and J is TRBJ2-1; 8 nucleotides match TRBD2. Looked up from germline, CDR1 is DFQATT and CDR2 is SNEGSKA (reference sequence). The CDR3 spans 13 residues. Germline trimming cut 3 bases from V and 6 bases from J; bases unmatched to any gene: 4. The DNA of the CDR3 is TGCAGTGCTAGCGGGGGGGCTTTCAATGAGCAGTTCTTC. Protein product: CSASGGAFNEQFF.

This clonotype turned up a few times. The CDR3 region is CASSAGTGGGTEAFF. CDR3 coding DNA: TGTGCCAGTAGTGCGGGGACAGGGGGTGGCACTGAAGCTTTCTTT. The rearrangement links TRBV19 to TRBJ1-1; TRBD1 aligns across 11 bases. The V and J ends lost 5 bases and 4 bases, in that order; junction bases with no gene match: 6. This CDR3 has 15 residues. CDR1 LNHDA and CDR2 SQIVND come from the germline V gene (reference sequence).

In its sample, this clonotype was seen many times. This sequence joins TRBV12-3 or TRBV12-4 and TRBJ1-1, with D hard to call. Trimming removed 6 bases at V and 5 bases at J, with 10 bases between. This CDR3 is 12 amino acids long. In nucleotides, the CDR3 is TGTGCCAGCAGCCCCATAGGGACTGAAGCTTTCTTT. This translates into CASSPIGTEAFF.

This clonotype has a handful of counts. The chain combines TRBV7-2 with TRBJ2-2; possible D gene TRBD2, 5 bases. The V end was cut by 1 base, the J end by 1 base, with 10 bases between. This CDR3 contains 16 residues. CDR1 and CDR2 (germline): SGHTA, FQGNSA. The CDR3 is CASSLVASQNTGELFF. CDR3 DNA sequence: TGTGCCAGCAGCTTAGTGGCTAGCCAGAACACCGGGGAGCTGTTTTTT.

The table lists this clonotype with a few counts. The chain joins TRBV6-7 to TRBJ2-2; D is unresolved. TRBV6-7 is an open reading frame, and its role is uncertain. This CDR3 contains 12 residues. The V gene lost 6 bases and the J gene lost 6 bases, with 8 bases spanning the gap. CDR3 DNA: TGTGCCAGCAGCCCCGATTCCGGGGAGCTGTTTTTT. It yields the protein CASSPDSGELFF.

This clonotype came up a few times. This chain links TRBV9 with TRBJ2-1; TRBD1 matches at 8 bases. V lost 2 bases to trimming and J lost 13 bases; unmatched junction nucleotides: 8. There are 13 residues in the CDR3. The germline V gene encodes CDR1 SGDLS and CDR2 YYNGEE. CDR3 nucleotide sequence: TGTGCCAGCAGCGTGTCTCCGGACAGGGACCAGTTCTTC. This codes for CASSVSPDRDQFF.

This clonotype has at least ten counts. This rearrangement joins TRBV5-1 to TRBJ1-6; D not resolved. The CDR3 has 15 amino acids. Germline assignment: CDR1 SGHRS and CDR2 YFSETQ. The V and J ends lost 4 bases and 2 bases respectively, with 10 bases between them. The CDR3 region is CASSVRQAYNSPLHF. The CDR3 region has the DNA TGCGCCAGCAGCGTCCGACAAGCCTATAATTCACCCCTCCACTTT. Together with reference TRBV5-1 and TRBJ1-6, the CDR3 gives the full variable domain: KAGVTQTPRYLIKTRGQQVTLSCSPISGHRSVSWYQQTPGQGLQFLFEYFSETQRNKGNFPGRFSGRQFSNSRSEMNVSTLELGDSALYLCASSVRQAYNSPLHFGNGTRLTVT.

This clonotype appeared many times. The chain employs TRBV11-2 and TRBJ2-3, with a possible D match to TRBD2 (7 bases). The CDR3 runs 19 residues. Germline CDR1 is SGHAT and CDR2 is FQNNGV. V lost 1 base and J lost 0, with 20 bases in between. CDR3 loop: CASSLGWGGLSPSTDTQYF. For the CDR3, the DNA is TGTGCCAGCAGCTTAGGTTGGGGGGGGCTGTCCCCTAGCACAGATACGCAGTATTTT.

This clonotype was recorded once. The rearrangement joins TRBV23-1 to TRBJ2-2; D is unclear. TRBV23-1 is sorted into the ORF group, with uncertain function. Deletions cut 3 bases from V and 8 bases from J, with 7 bases between. This CDR3 region has 12 residues. CDR3 DNA: TGCGCCAGCAGTCAGGGGTTTGGGGAGCTGTTTTTT. Protein sequence: CASSQGFGELFF.

V is TRBV9 and J is TRBJ2-5; the match to TRBD2 covers 7 bases. This CDR3 is 14 amino acids long. The ends lost 7 bases at V and 1 base at J; junction bases unmatched: 7. Germline-derived CDR1 and CDR2 are SGDLS and YYNGEE. The CDR3 sequence: CASGAGPLQETQYF. For the CDR3, the DNA is TGTGCCAGCGGAGCGGGACCCCTCCAAGAGACCCAGTACTTC.

V is TRBV18 and J is TRBJ2-7; perhaps TRBD1 as D (6 bases). V dropped 5 bases and J dropped 4 bases, with 18 bases sitting between them. Germline CDR1 is KGHSH and CDR2 is LQKENI. The CDR3 is 15 residues long. This CDR3 reads CASSTMGDILYEQYF. The CDR3 DNA reads TGTGCCAGCTCAACCATGGGGGACATACTATACGAGCAGTACTTC.

This clonotype has just a few counts. The genes are TRBV11-1 and TRBJ2-7; D unclear. The CDR3 is 14 amino acids. CDR1 is SGHAT and CDR2 is FQDESV in the germline V gene (reference sequence). The V gene lost 2 bases and the J gene lost 1 base, with 9 bases spanning the gap. CDR3 sequence: CASSLQVESYEQYF. The CDR3 region has the DNA TGTGCCAGCAGCTTACAGGTGGAATCCTACGAGCAGTACTTC. The full variable domain, in which reference TRBV11-1 and TRBJ2-7 provide the parts outside the CDR3, is EAEVAQSPRYKITEKSQAVAFWCDPISGHATLYWYRQILGQGPELLVQFQDESVVDDSQLPKDRFSAERLKGVDSTLKIQPAELGDSAMYLCASSLQVESYEQYFGPGTRLTVT.

This clonotype turned up a few times. This sequence joins TRBV6-5 and TRBJ2-7; no clear D gene. Germline assignment: CDR1 MNHEY and CDR2 SVGAGI. The CDR3 totals 15 residues. Trimming cost V 0 bases and J 2 bases, with 11 bases left between them. CDR3 sequence reads: CASSYSAQLTYEQYV. CDR3 bases: TGTGCCAGCAGTTACTCGGCCCAGCTTACCTACGAGCAGTACGTC.